This T cell receptor (beta chain) appears in the sequencing data of a study of OX40 agonist ivuxolimab in advanced cancers. Background on the study: While on treatment, patients had intravenous ivuxolimab at 0.01 to 10 mg/kg every 2 weeks. Earlier treatment with anti-PD-1, anti-PD-L1 or anti-CTLA-4 was permitted, and about 40% had received some.

Worth noting for this clone: Its target is unknown.

Whole-study findings and limits: Clones of CD4+ and CD8+ blood T cells grew by week 6 at doses of 0.1 to 3.0 mg/kg.

Method: immunoSEQ multiplex PCR; TCRdb's copy keeps in-frame clones and lacks some. The table has about 48,000 clones, about 92% seen once. The sample was CD4+ or CD8+ T cells sorted from blood, taken in a trial of the OX40 agonist ivuxolimab. The source of this sequence is an adult with an advanced solid tumor such as melanoma, head and neck, liver or kidney cancer.

CDR3 DNA: TGTGCCAGTAGTATGGTTTCCTCTGGAAACACCATATATTTT. Protein sequence: CASSMVSSGNTIYF. The chain couples TRBV19 to TRBJ1-3; D not resolved. V shed 3 bases and J shed 0 bases, with 6 bases lying between them. Per germline, CDR1 LNHDA and CDR2 SQIVND (reference sequence). The CDR3 consists of 14 residues.